The 12 T cell receptor beta chains presented below share a single source sample, sequenced in a study of OX40 agonist ivuxolimab in advanced cancers. Using immunoSEQ multiplex PCR, the repertoire was profiled, and TCRdb retains in-frame clones only, with some absent. The sample has around 20,000 clones; roughly 88% are singletons. Sequences were derived from CD4+ or CD8+ T cells sorted from blood, sampled in a trial of the OX40 agonist ivuxolimab. These receptors were taken from an adult with an advanced solid tumor such as melanoma, head and neck, liver or kidney cancer.

The rearrangement uses TRBV2 and TRBJ2-7; D unresolved. CDR3 length equals 16 residues. Germline V gives CDR1 SNHLY, CDR2 FYNNEI. V dropped 4 bases and J dropped 3 bases, with 19 bases sitting between them. CDR3 bases: TGTGCCAGCAGTGCCTCCGGACCTTCTACCCTCTACGAGCAGTACTTC. Its protein product is CASSASGPSTLYEQYF.

The V and J genes are TRBV4-1 and TRBJ1-5; D is possibly TRBD1 (6 bases). Germline CDR1 and CDR2: MGHRA and YSYEKL. This CDR3 comprises 16 residues. Trimming cost V 4 bases and J 6 bases, with 19 bases left between them. The CDR3 is CASSPKPTGDSQPQHF. CDR3 nucleotides: TGCGCCAGCAGCCCAAAACCGACAGGAGACAGTCAGCCCCAGCATTTT.

The V gene is TRBV11-2, the J gene TRBJ1-1, with D possibly being TRBD1 (5 bases). Germline CDR1 reads SGHAT; CDR2 reads FQNNGV. CDR3 size: 15 residues. Trimming shortened V by 1 base and J by 5 bases, and 14 bases separated the two germline ends. DNA of the CDR3: TGTGCCAGCAGCTTAGGGGTCGGGGGAAGTACTGAAGCTTTCTTT. Its translation: CASSLGVGGSTEAFF.

This clone has a single count. The V gene is TRBV28, the J gene TRBJ2-7, with D possibly being TRBD2 (5 bases). Germline V gene lookup returns CDR1 MDHEN and CDR2 SYDVKM. The length of the CDR3 is 13 residues. Trimming stripped 4 bases from V and 2 bases from J, with 9 bases between. For the CDR3, the DNA is TGTGCCAGCAGTTCGACGGGGACCTACGAGCAGTACTTC. Translation gives CASSSTGTYEQYF.

The gene calls are TRBV28 and TRBJ2-1; 8 bases match TRBD2. Looked up from germline, CDR1 is MDHEN and CDR2 is SYDVKM. The length of the CDR3 is 14 residues. V lost 5 bases and J lost 9; bases outside the gene matches: 9. The CDR3 DNA is TGTGCCAGCAGTCCAAGGACTAGCTTACGTGAGCAGTTCTTC. Protein: CASSPRTSLREQFF.

This chain uses TRBV28 with TRBJ2-7; 7 nucleotides agree with TRBD2. With 2 bases clipped from V and 3 bases from J, the junction kept 4 bases outside the gene matches. The CDR3 covers 14 residues. CDR1 is MDHEN and CDR2 is SYDVKM in the germline V gene. This CDR3 reads CASSLIAGVYEQYF. CDR3 coding DNA: TGTGCCAGCAGTTTAATTGCGGGAGTCTACGAGCAGTACTTC.

V is TRBV28 and J is TRBJ1-1, with 9 bases that match TRBD1. Losses at the gene ends were 2 bases for V and 1 base for J; bases not matched to a gene: 2. Per the germline V gene, CDR1 is MDHEN and CDR2 is SYDVKM. The length of the CDR3 is 15 residues. For the CDR3, the DNA is TGTGCCAGCAGTTTAACGGACAGGGGGAACACTGAAGCTTTCTTT. It is translated as CASSLTDRGNTEAFF.

The chain combines TRBV9 with TRBJ1-3; weak D call: TRBD1 (5 bases). The CDR3 runs 16 residues. V lost 0 bases to trimming and J lost 0 bases, with 10 bases between them. CDR1 is SGDLS and CDR2 is YYNGEE in the germline V gene. The CDR3 DNA sequence: TGTGCCAGCAGCGTAGCTTACAGGCCCTCTGGAAACACCATATATTTT. It encodes CASSVAYRPSGNTIYF. Full variable domain (missing parts from reference TRBV9 and TRBJ1-3): DSGVTQTPKHLITATGQRVTLRCSPRSGDLSVYWYQQSLDQGLQFLIQYYNGEERAKGNILERFSAQQFPDLHSELNLSSLELGDSALYFCASSVAYRPSGNTIYFGEGSWLTVV.

This rearrangement joins TRBV7-9 to TRBJ1-1; TRBD1 might be the D (5 bases). V lost 1 base and J 11 bases, leaving 11 bases between the germline ends. The CDR3 runs 12 residues. From germline, CDR1 is SEHNR and CDR2 FQNEAQ (reference sequence). The CDR3 is CASSLEGDGAFF. The CDR3 DNA is TGTGCCAGCAGCTTAGAAGGGGACGGCGCTTTCTTT.

This clone occurred once. The same CDR3 is also encoded by other DNA sequences in this sample. This chain uses TRBV6-4 with TRBJ2-3; D is ambiguous. CDR1 is MRHNA, CDR2 SNTAGT, per germline. This CDR3 region has 15 residues. V lost 3 bases and J lost 0, with 10 bases in between. The CDR3 DNA sequence: TGTGCCAGCAGTGAATTAGCTGATAGCACAGATACGCAGTATTTT. Translation: CASSELADSTDTQYF.

The chain combines TRBV7-9 with TRBJ1-1; D uncertain. Trimming removed 2 bases from V and 1 base from J, with 8 bases in between. This CDR3 has 14 amino acids. Germline V gives CDR1 SEHNR, CDR2 FQNEAQ (reference sequence). DNA for the CDR3: TGTGCCAGCAGCTTAAGTGCGGGGAACACTGAAGCTTTCTTT. This sequence encodes CASSLSAGNTEAFF.

The rearrangement links TRBV9 to TRBJ2-1; 13 bases match TRBD2. The CDR3 is 15 residues long. CDR1 and CDR2 from the germline V gene are SGDLS and YYNGEE. Trimming removed 3 bases from V and 12 bases from J; junction bases left unmatched: 9. CDR3 coding DNA: TGTGCCAGCAGCGGAGGAGGACTAGCGGGAGAAGGGCAGTTCTTC. It specifies CASSGGGLAGEGQFF.